This T cell receptor (beta chain) is from a study of T cells expressing NK-cell markers. Findings and caveats of the study: The study did not resolve the HCMV specificity of expanded NKG2C+ T cell clones.

Of note for this clonotype: What it binds is not known.

The CDR3 totals 15 residues. Germline V gene lookup returns CDR1 SGHTA and CDR2 FQGNSA. The authors made TCR beta cDNA libraries by 5'RACE template switching. This switching added a universal primer site and UMIs. Using the 5' RACE reads, TCRdb records one entry per CDR3 protein without DNA. The sample spans about 460,000 distinct CDR3 sequences; the ten largest clones claim more than 1.4%. Sequencing was carried out using blood T cells: a sorted CD56 or NKG2C T cell subset, CD4+ or CD8+ T cells, or bulk PBMC T cells (not recorded which). The rearrangement uses TRBV7-2 and TRBJ1-1; TCRdb calls TRBD1, which cannot be checked without DNA. The receptor was derived from a woman aged 50 to 60 in good health. CDR3 protein: CASSRPPGPNTEAFF.